Listed below are T cell receptor beta chains from one sample, sequenced in a study of cytomegalovirus exposure and HLA in healthy donors. Repertoires were generated with immunoSEQ multiplex PCR, while TCRdb's copy carries only in-frame clones and drops some. This table has 150,000 or so clones, approximately 78% appearing once. Sequenced input: PBMCs. The receptor set was obtained from a female donor in good health and CMV-seronegative. Each CDR3 is given with its conserved first and last residue. Each record gives: J gene, V gene, D gene, clone size, CDR3 DNA, CDR3 protein. A D gene is named only where the DNA matches it firmly. Only part of the rows carry a size: once, few, many, or a class if the clone is expanded.

>TRBJ2-3|TRBV5-4|TRBD2|.
TGTGCCAGCAGCTCCGGACTAGCGGGAAGGACAGATACGCAGTATTTT
CASSSGLAGRTDTQYF
>TRBJ2-7|TRBV30|TRBD2|.
TGTGCCTGGAGCGAAGCGGGGTTGCGCGAGCAGTACTTC
CAWSEAGLREQYF
>TRBJ2-3|TRBV6-1|TRBD2|.
TGTGCCATATGGGAGGGACCTAGCACAGATACGCAGTATTTT
CAIWEGPSTDTQYF
>TRBJ2-1|TRBV28|TRBD2|.
TGTGCCAGCAGTGTGAGCGGGAGGGCCTCAAGGGAGCAGTTCTTC
CASSVSGRASREQFF
>TRBJ2-1|TRBV28|.|.
TGTGCCAGCAGTTACACAGGGCGCGGGGAGGGTGAGCAGTTCTTC
CASSYTGRGEGEQFF
>TRBJ2-2|TRBV27|TRBD2|.
TGTGCCAGCAGTTTAAAGGGACTAGCGGTAACCGGGGAGCTGTTTTTT
CASSLKGLAVTGELFF
>TRBJ2-7|TRBV6-6|TRBD2|.
TGTGCCAGCAGTTACAAACTAGCGGGAGCCTACGAGCAGTACTTC
CASSYKLAGAYEQYF
>TRBJ2-5|TRBV27|.|.
TGTGCCAGCAGTTTAGGGCCGGTGGAGACCCAGTACTTC
CASSLGPVETQYF
>TRBJ2-1|TRBV5-4|TRBD2|.
TGTACCAGCAGCTTAACCGGGAGGGCCTCGTACAATGAGCAGTTCTTC
CTSSLTGRASYNEQFF
>TRBJ2-5|TRBV29-1|.|.
TGCAGCGTCCTCCTAGGCGGGGAGACCCAGTACTTC
CSVLLGGETQYF
>TRBJ1-2|TRBV28|TRBD1|.
TGTGCCAGCAGCCCGACAGGGGGGATGGGCTACACCTTC
CASSPTGGMGYTF
>TRBJ1-2|TRBV7-2|TRBD1|.
TGTGCCAGCAGCTCCGGGACAGGATTCTATGGCTACACCTTC
CASSSGTGFYGYTF
>TRBJ2-3|TRBV11-2|.|.
TGTGCCAGCAGAAACCGAAACGGAGATACGCAGTATTTT
CASRNRNGDTQYF
>TRBJ2-7|TRBV5-6|.|.
TGTGCCAGCAGCTTGCGGGAAGTATCCTACGAGCAGTACTTC
CASSLREVSYEQYF
>TRBJ2-2|TRBV5-6|.|.
TGTGCCAGCAGCAGGACCCAGGGGCTCGCGAACACCGGGGAGCTGTTTTTT
CASSRTQGLANTGELFF
>TRBJ1-4|TRBV4-1|.|.
TGCGCCAGCAGCCAAGATAGGGGGACTAATGAAAAACTGTTTTTT
CASSQDRGTNEKLFF
>TRBJ2-5|TRBV11-3|.|.
TGTGCCAGCAGCGCCGGACACAGTCAAGAGACCCAGTACTTC
CASSAGHSQETQYF
>TRBJ2-5|TRBV28|.|.
TGTGCCAGCAGGACGGACTCCCAAGAGACCCAGTACTTC
CASRTDSQETQYF
>TRBJ2-7|TRBV15|TRBD2|.
TGTGCCACCAGCAGAGAGAGGGGACTAGAAGTCTACGAGCAGTACTTC
CATSRERGLEVYEQYF
>TRBJ1-2|TRBV5-1|.|.
TGCGCCAGCAGCTTGATCAACGGAGCGGGCGATGGCTACACCTTC
CASSLINGAGDGYTF
>TRBJ1-3|TRBV7-2|.|.
TGTGCCAGCAGCTTAGAGTGGGGGCCTGGAAACACCATATATTTT
CASSLEWGPGNTIYF
>TRBJ2-7|TRBV13|TRBD2|.
TGTGCCAGCAGCCAACGACTAGCGGGAAGCGAGCAGTACTTC
CASSQRLAGSEQYF
>TRBJ2-1|TRBV7-9|.|.
TGTGCCAGCAGCTTTGGGCTAGCGAGCTCCTACAATGAGCAGTTCTTC
CASSFGLASSYNEQFF
>TRBJ2-1|TRBV10-3|TRBD2|.
TGTGCCATCAGGACTAGCGGAGCGCGATACAATGAGCAGTTCTTC
CAIRTSGARYNEQFF
>TRBJ2-2|TRBV2|TRBD2|.
TGTGCCAGCTCCCGGGGGCTAGCGGGATACACCGGGGAGCTGTTTTTT
CASSRGLAGYTGELFF
>TRBJ1-1|TRBV30|TRBD1|.
TGTGCCTGGAGCCGGACAGGGGAAGCTTTCTTT
CAWSRTGEAFF
>TRBJ2-7|TRBV10-3|.|.
TGTGCCGTTAGGAGGACGGAGTCCTACGAGCAGTACTTC
CAVRRTESYEQYF
>TRBJ2-1|TRBV5-1|.|once
TGCGCCAGCAGCTTGGGGGCTCAATATTCCAATGAGCAGTTCTTC
CASSLGAQYSNEQFF
>TRBJ1-2|TRBV27|TRBD1|.
TGTGCCAGCAGTTTATACCCGGCAGGGACAGGGCCTGGGGGCTACACCTTC
CASSLYPAGTGPGGYTF
>TRBJ2-5|TRBV19|TRBD1|.
TGTGCCAGTAGTCCCTCCGACAGGGAAGAGACCCAGTACTTC
CASSPSDREETQYF
>TRBJ1-5|TRBV29-1|TRBD1|.
TGCAGCGTATCACCAGGGGGTCCTAGCAATCAGCCCCAGCATTTT
CSVSPGGPSNQPQHF
>TRBJ2-5|TRBV13|TRBD2|.
TGTGCCAGCAGCTCACTAGCGCAAGAGACCCAGTACTTC
CASSSLAQETQYF
>TRBJ2-7|TRBV4-3|.|.
TGCGCCAGCAGCCAAGGAGGGGACACCTACGAGCAGTACTTC
CASSQGGDTYEQYF
>TRBJ2-1|TRBV18|.|once
TGTGCCAGCTCACCCAACCAGGGGTACCCTGTTTCAAATGAGCAGTTCTTC
CASSPNQGYPVSNEQFF
>TRBJ2-1|TRBV7-2|TRBD2|.
TGTGCCAGCAGCTTAGACCGACTAGCGGGAGCCCATGAGCAGTTCTTC
CASSLDRLAGAHEQFF
>TRBJ1-5|TRBV19|.|.
TGTGCCAGTAGTATGACAGCCAATCAGCCCCAGCATTTT
CASSMTANQPQHF
>TRBJ2-1|TRBV10-1|TRBD2|.
TGCGCCAGCAGCTTGGAGGGTCTGACACACCACCTCACTAGCGGTCGGGGGCATGAGCAGTTCTTC
CASSLEGLTHHLTSGRGHEQFF
>TRBJ2-1|TRBV10-3|.|.
TGTGCCATCAGTGTTGGGGGCAGCTCCTACAATGAGCAGTTCTTC
CAISVGGSSYNEQFF
>TRBJ1-5|TRBV28|TRBD1|once
TGTGCCAGCAGTTTATGGGGACAGCTCAATCAGCCCCAGCATTTT
CASSLWGQLNQPQHF
>TRBJ1-2|TRBV5-1|.|.
TGCGCCAGCAGCTTGGTCACCGGAGGGGGCTACACCTTC
CASSLVTGGGYTF
>TRBJ2-1|TRBV4-3|.|.
TGCGCCAGCAGCCAAGATACGGCGGGTTACAATGAGCAGTTCTTC
CASSQDTAGYNEQFF
>TRBJ1-5|TRBV6-6|.|.
TGTGCCAGCAGTTACGGGCGAAGCAATCAGCCCCAGCATTTT
CASSYGRSNQPQHF
>TRBJ2-6|TRBV4-1|.|.
TGCGCCAGCAGCCAAGTCGTGAACGGGATTAACTCTGGGGCCAACGTCCTGACTTTC
CASSQVVNGINSGANVLTF
>TRBJ2-5|TRBV19|.|.
TGTGCCAGTAGTATCGGTACTGTACAGTCACAAGAGACCCAGTACTTC
CASSIGTVQSQETQYF
>TRBJ2-3|TRBV7-3|TRBD1|.
TGTGCCAGCAGTTTGGGGGACAGCGGATACTCGAACGCAGATACGCAGTATTTT
CASSLGDSGYSNADTQYF
>TRBJ1-2|TRBV27|TRBD1|few
TGTGCCAGCTCCGGGACAGGTTCCGGCTACACCTTC
CASSGTGSGYTF
>TRBJ2-3|TRBV27|.|.
TGTGCCAGCAGTAATCCAATCACAGATACGCAGTATTTT
CASSNPITDTQYF
>TRBJ2-1|TRBV27|.|.
TGTGCCACCCAGGGCCTAAAATTGGAGCAGTTCTTC
CATQGLKLEQFF
>TRBJ2-1|TRBV5-4|.|.
TGTGCCAGCAGCTTGGCACTAGCCCACAATGAGCAGTTCTTC
CASSLALAHNEQFF
>TRBJ2-7|TRBV29-1|.|.
TGCAGCGTTGAAGGGGCGAGATACGAGCAGTACTTC
CSVEGARYEQYF
>TRBJ2-1|TRBV19|.|.
TGTGCCAGTAGTATCCGGGGGATCTCCTACAATGAGCAGTTCTTC
CASSIRGISYNEQFF
>TRBJ2-7|TRBV5-1|.|.
TGCGCCAGCAGCTTGAGTTTGGGTCAGGGTAGAGACGAGCAGTACTTC
CASSLSLGQGRDEQYF
>TRBJ2-2|TRBV4-2|.|.
TGTGCCAGCAGCCCCGCAGGGGGGACGAGTAGCACCGGGGAGCTGTTTTTT
CASSPAGGTSSTGELFF